These 15 T cell receptor beta chains share one sample of origin, sequenced in a study of T cell repertoires in cytomegalovirus infection. Each CDR3 protein is one row after TCRdb ran MiXCR on the reads. The data show 750,000 to 950,000 distinct CDR3 sequences, roughly 29% seen once. Their antigen targets remain unknown. The sequenced sample was cultured CD8+ T cells from PBMCs, obtained from culture after CMV antigen stimulation. These receptor sequences come from a human donor in good health (CMV status not recorded). Some clones in this sample may be carry-over from other donors' samples.

The chain has TRBV6-5 and TRBJ1-5; no clear D. The ends were cut back, 5 bases at V and 7 bases at J, with 12 bases in the middle. This CDR3 region has 13 residues. Germline loops: CDR1 MNHEY, CDR2 SVGAGI. CDR3 sequence reads: CASSPSFLQPQHF. CDR3 DNA: TGTGCCAGCAGTCCCTCCTTTCTCCAGCCCCAGCATTTT.

Only one count was recorded for this clonotype. CDR3 sequence (DNA): TGTGCCAGCAGCCCCCGGGACGGGGTAGTGGAAGCTTTCTTT. It codes for CASSPRDGVVEAFF. The chain couples TRBV6-4 to TRBJ1-1; the D gene is possibly TRBD1 (5 bases). The CDR3 spans 14 residues. The V and J ends lost 6 bases and 8 bases respectively, with 19 bases between them. Germline-derived CDR1 and CDR2 are MRHNA and SNTAGT.

As for this clonotype: One end of the junction fails to match germline, which may point to a read error. This sequence joins TRBV6-6 and TRBJ1-3; D not certain. In germline, CDR1 is MNHNY, CDR2 SVGAGI (reference sequence). The CDR3 has 17 amino acids. The CDR3 DNA reads as TGTGCCAGCAGCTACTACCGAAGACCAAACTCTGGAAACACCATATATTTT. The encoded protein is CASSYYRRPNSGNTIYF.

The chain couples TRBV6-8 to TRBJ1-3; possible D gene TRBD1, 5 bases. Germline V gene lookup returns CDR1 MNHGY and CDR2 SAAAGT. The CDR3 is made up of 15 amino acids. V was clipped by 6 bases and J by 4 bases, with 16 bases between them. CDR3 nucleotides: TGTGCCAGCAGGTTAGGGGCAGCGATAGGAAACACCATATATTTT. Translating it yields CASRLGAAIGNTIYF.

This clonotype showed up many times. The rearrangement joins TRBV7-2 to TRBJ2-1; D is perhaps TRBD1 or TRBD2 (5 bases each). The CDR3 is 14 amino acids. Trimming cost V 5 bases and J 6 bases, with 14 bases left between them. CDR1 is SGHTA, CDR2 FQGNSA, per germline. The CDR3 region is CASSPRGTVNEQFF. The CDR3 region has the DNA TGTGCCAGCAGCCCAAGAGGGACCGTCAATGAGCAGTTCTTC.

This clonotype occurred a few times. The gene calls are TRBV7-9 and TRBJ1-1; no reliable D call. The CDR3 length is 11 residues. The germline V gene encodes CDR1 SEHNR and CDR2 FQNEAQ (reference sequence). Trimming cost V 5 bases and J 8 bases, with 9 bases left between them. CDR3 residues: CASSREREAFF. CDR3 coding DNA: TGTGCCAGCAGCAGAGAGAGGGAAGCTTTCTTT.

There are a few counts of this clonotype. The rearrangement links TRBV4-1 to TRBJ1-1; D ambiguous. The germline V gene encodes CDR1 MGHRA and CDR2 YSYEKL. V was clipped by 3 bases and J by 5 bases, with 16 bases between them. This CDR3 comprises 15 residues. The CDR3 DNA follows: TGCGCCAGCAGCCACCCTGGCCGCGTGGGGACTGAAGCTTTCTTT. It specifies CASSHPGRVGTEAFF.

This clonotype came up once. Without the conserved terminal phenylalanine or tryptophan, this CDR3 likely stems from a read error. The chain recombines TRBV6-6 with TRBJ2-1; tentative D call: TRBD1 (6 bases). V was cut by 7 bases and J by 6 bases, with 10 bases left in between. The CDR3 is 12 residues long. Per germline, CDR1 MNHNY and CDR2 SVGAGI (reference sequence). CDR3 DNA: TGTGCCAGCACGTGGACAGTCAATGAGCAGTTCTTA. Translated, it gives CASTWTVNEQFL.

V usage is TRBV27 and J usage is TRBJ1-3; D unresolved. CDR3 length: 14 residues. V lost 6 bases, J lost 0 bases, and 9 bases lay in between. Germline V gene data show CDR1 as MNHEY and CDR2 as SMNVEV (reference sequence). The CDR3 reads CASRKTASGNTIYF. The CDR3 nucleotides are TGTGCCAGCAGAAAAACGGCCTCTGGAAACACCATATATTTT.

The chain links TRBV14 to TRBJ1-5, with D unresolved. The CDR3 contains 12 residues. Trimming shortened V by 4 bases and J by 7 bases, and 8 bases separated the two germline ends. The germline gives CDR1 SGHDN, CDR2 FVKESK. The chain's CDR3 is CASSREGQPQHF. CDR3 in DNA: TGTGCCAGCAGCCGTGAAGGGCAGCCCCAGCATTTT.

This rearrangement joins TRBV5-4 to TRBJ2-1; possible D gene TRBD2, 7 bases. Germline V gene data show CDR1 as SGHNT and CDR2 as YYREEE (reference sequence). The CDR3 loop spans 16 amino acids. V was cut by 2 bases and J by 6 bases, with 18 bases left in between. CDR3 nucleotide sequence: TGTGCCAGCAGCTTTAAGGCAGGGGACTACGGCAATGAGCAGTTCTTC. Its translation is CASSFKAGDYGNEQFF.

This clonotype has at least ten counts. CDR3 amino acids: CASSFILERTGIKENTEAFF. CDR3 in DNA: TGTGCCAGCAGTTTTATACTTGAGCGGACAGGGATAAAAGAGAACACTGAAGCTTTCTTT. This rearrangement joins TRBV12-3 or TRBV12-4 to TRBJ1-1, with TRBD1 identical over 8 bases. V dropped 3 bases and J dropped 1; count of bases not matched to a gene: 19. This CDR3 is built from 20 residues.

The chain couples TRBV12-3 or TRBV12-4 to TRBJ1-2; 7 nucleotides match TRBD1. This CDR3 contains 15 residues. Trimming at V came to 1 base and at J to 2 bases, leaving 4 bases not matched to a gene. Written as DNA, the CDR3 is TGTGCCAGCAGTTTAGGACAGGGTGGAAACTATGGCTACACCTTC. It is translated as CASSLGQGGNYGYTF.

The genes are TRBV4-1 and TRBJ2-5; 10 bases are shared with TRBD2. Germline lookup yields CDR1 MGHRA and CDR2 YSYEKL. This CDR3 has 18 amino acids. The V segment lost 2 bases and the J segment 0 bases; nucleotides outside the gene matches: 9. The DNA for the CDR3 is TGCGCCAGCAGCCAATTTAGCGGGGGGTCCCCGTACCAAGAGACCCAGTACTTC. This encodes CASSQFSGGSPYQETQYF.

This clonotype was observed a few times. The chain uses TRBV6-1 and TRBJ1-2; 9 positions agree with TRBD1. Germline V lookup: CDR1 MNHNS, CDR2 SASEGT. This CDR3 contains 17 residues. V trimming: 6 bases; J trimming: 3 bases; junction bases outside the gene matches: 14. The CDR3 is CASRKGQGIDVDYGYTF. As DNA, the CDR3 is TGTGCCAGCAGGAAAGGACAGGGGATTGATGTGGACTATGGCTACACCTTC.